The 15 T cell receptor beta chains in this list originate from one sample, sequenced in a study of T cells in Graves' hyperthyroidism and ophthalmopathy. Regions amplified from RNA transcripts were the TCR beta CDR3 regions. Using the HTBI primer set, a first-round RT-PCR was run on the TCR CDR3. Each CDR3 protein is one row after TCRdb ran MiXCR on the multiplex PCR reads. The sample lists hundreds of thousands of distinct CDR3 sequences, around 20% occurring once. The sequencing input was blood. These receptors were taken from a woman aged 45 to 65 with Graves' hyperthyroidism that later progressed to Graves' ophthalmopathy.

The CDR3, as DNA: TGTGCCAGCAGTGAAGCCCACGCCAGCATTCCTGGCCAGTACTTC. The encoded protein is CASSEAHASIPGQYF. The chain is built from TRBV6-1 and TRBJ2-5; D not certain. CDR1 is MNHNS, CDR2 SASEGT, per germline. The CDR3 extends over 15 amino acids. The V gene lost 0 bases and the J gene lost 10 bases, with 18 bases spanning the gap.

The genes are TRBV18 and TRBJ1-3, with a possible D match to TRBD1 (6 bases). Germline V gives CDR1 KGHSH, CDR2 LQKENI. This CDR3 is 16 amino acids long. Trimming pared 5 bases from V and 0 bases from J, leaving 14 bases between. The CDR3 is CASSNRELISGNTIYF. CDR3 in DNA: TGTGCCAGCTCAAACAGGGAATTAATCTCTGGAAACACCATATATTTT. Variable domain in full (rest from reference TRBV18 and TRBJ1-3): NAGVMQNPRHLVRRRGQEARLRCSPMKGHSHVYWYRQLPEEGLKFMVYLQKENIIDESGMPKERFSAEFPKEGPSILRIQQVVRGDSAAYFCASSNRELISGNTIYFGEGSWLTVV.

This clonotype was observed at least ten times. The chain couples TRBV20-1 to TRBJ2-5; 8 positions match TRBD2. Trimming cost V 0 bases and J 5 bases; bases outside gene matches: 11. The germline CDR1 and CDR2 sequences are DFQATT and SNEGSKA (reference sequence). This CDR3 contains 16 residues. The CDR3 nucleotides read TGCAGTGCTAGAGATCGGGAGGGGGTGATGTGGGAGACCCAGTACTTC. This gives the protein CSARDREGVMWETQYF.

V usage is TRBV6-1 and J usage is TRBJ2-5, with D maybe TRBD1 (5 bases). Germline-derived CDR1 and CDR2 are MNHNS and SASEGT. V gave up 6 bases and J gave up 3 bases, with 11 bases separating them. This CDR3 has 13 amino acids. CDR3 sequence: CASRKEGEETQYF. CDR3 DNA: TGTGCCAGCAGGAAAGAAGGGGAAGAGACCCAGTACTTC.

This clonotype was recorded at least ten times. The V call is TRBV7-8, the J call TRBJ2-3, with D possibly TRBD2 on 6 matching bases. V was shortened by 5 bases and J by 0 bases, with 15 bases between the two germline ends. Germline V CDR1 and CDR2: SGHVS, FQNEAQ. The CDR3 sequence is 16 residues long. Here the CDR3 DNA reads TGTGCCAGCAGCCCTGGTGATCGGGGGAGCACAGATACGCAGTATTTT. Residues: CASSPGDRGSTDTQYF.

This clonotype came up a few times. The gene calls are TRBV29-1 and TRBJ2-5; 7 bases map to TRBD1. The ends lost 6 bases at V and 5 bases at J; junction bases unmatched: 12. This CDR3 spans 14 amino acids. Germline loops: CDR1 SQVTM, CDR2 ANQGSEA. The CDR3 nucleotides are TGCAGCGTAGATGACAGGGCCTCCGGGGAGACCCAGTACTTC. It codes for CSVDDRASGETQYF.

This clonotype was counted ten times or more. For the CDR3, the DNA is TGTGCCGGCTCCGGTTTAAGTTATAGCAATCAGCCCCAGCATTTT. This translates into CAGSGLSYSNQPQHF. This chain links TRBV2 with TRBJ1-5; D is undetermined. The V end was cut by 11 bases, the J end by 0 bases, with 17 bases between. This CDR3 contains 15 residues. Germline CDR1 SNHLY, CDR2 FYNNEI. Supplemented by reference TRBV2 and TRBJ1-5, the full variable domain reads EPEVTQTPSHQVTQMGQEVILRCVPISNHLYFYWYRQILGQKVEFLVSFYNNEISEKSEIFDDQFSVERPDGSNFTLKIRSTKLEDSAMYFCAGSGLSYSNQPQHFGDGTRLSIL.

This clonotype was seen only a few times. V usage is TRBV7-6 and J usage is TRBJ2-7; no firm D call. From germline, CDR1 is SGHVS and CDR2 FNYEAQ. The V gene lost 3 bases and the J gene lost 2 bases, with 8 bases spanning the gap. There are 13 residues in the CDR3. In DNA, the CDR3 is TGTGCCAGCAGCTTCCATGAAACCTACGAGCAGTACTTC. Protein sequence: CASSFHETYEQYF.

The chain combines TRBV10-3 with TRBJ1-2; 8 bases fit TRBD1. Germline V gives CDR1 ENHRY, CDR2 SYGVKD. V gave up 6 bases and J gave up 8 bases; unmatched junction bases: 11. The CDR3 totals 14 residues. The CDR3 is CAISASDRVGGYTF. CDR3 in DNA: TGTGCCATCAGCGCCTCGGACAGGGTGGGGGGCTACACCTTC.

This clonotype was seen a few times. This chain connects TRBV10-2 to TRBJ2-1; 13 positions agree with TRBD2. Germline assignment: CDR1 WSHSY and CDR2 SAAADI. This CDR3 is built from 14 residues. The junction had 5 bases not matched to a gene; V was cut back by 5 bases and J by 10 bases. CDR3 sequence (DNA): TGCGCCAGCAGTACTAGCGGGGGGGCCTGGGAGCAGTTCTTC. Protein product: CASSTSGGAWEQFF.

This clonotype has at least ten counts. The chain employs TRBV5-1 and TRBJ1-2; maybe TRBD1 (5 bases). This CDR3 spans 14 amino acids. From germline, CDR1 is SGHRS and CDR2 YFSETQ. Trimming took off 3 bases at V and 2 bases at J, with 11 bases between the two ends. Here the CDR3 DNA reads TGCGCCAGCAGCTGGGGGACGGGAAACTATGGCTACACCTTC. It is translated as CASSWGTGNYGYTF.

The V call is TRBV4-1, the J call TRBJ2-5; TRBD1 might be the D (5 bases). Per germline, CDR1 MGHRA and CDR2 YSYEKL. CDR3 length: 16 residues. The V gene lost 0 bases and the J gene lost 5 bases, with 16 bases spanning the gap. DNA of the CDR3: TGCGCCAGCAGCCAAGATCAAGGGGTCTCTTCCGAGACCCAGTACTTC. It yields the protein CASSQDQGVSSETQYF.

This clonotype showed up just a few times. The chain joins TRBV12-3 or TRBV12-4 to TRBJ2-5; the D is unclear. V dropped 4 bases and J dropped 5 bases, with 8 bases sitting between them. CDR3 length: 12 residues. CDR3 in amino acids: CASSWRPETQYF. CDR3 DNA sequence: TGTGCCAGCAGTTGGCGGCCCGAGACCCAGTACTTC.

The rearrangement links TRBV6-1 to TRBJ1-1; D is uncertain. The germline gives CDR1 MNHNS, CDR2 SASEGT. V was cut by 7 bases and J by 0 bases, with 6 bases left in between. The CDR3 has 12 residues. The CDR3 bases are TGTGCCAGCACCAGGATGAACACTGAAGCTTTCTTT. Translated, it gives CASTRMNTEAFF.

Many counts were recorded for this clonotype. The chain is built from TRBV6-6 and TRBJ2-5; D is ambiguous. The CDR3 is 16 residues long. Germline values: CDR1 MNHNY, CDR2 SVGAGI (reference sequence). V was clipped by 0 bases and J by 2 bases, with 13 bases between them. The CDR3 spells CASSYSIGHRQETQYF. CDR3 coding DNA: TGTGCCAGCAGTTACTCGATCGGTCACCGGCAAGAGACCCAGTACTTC.